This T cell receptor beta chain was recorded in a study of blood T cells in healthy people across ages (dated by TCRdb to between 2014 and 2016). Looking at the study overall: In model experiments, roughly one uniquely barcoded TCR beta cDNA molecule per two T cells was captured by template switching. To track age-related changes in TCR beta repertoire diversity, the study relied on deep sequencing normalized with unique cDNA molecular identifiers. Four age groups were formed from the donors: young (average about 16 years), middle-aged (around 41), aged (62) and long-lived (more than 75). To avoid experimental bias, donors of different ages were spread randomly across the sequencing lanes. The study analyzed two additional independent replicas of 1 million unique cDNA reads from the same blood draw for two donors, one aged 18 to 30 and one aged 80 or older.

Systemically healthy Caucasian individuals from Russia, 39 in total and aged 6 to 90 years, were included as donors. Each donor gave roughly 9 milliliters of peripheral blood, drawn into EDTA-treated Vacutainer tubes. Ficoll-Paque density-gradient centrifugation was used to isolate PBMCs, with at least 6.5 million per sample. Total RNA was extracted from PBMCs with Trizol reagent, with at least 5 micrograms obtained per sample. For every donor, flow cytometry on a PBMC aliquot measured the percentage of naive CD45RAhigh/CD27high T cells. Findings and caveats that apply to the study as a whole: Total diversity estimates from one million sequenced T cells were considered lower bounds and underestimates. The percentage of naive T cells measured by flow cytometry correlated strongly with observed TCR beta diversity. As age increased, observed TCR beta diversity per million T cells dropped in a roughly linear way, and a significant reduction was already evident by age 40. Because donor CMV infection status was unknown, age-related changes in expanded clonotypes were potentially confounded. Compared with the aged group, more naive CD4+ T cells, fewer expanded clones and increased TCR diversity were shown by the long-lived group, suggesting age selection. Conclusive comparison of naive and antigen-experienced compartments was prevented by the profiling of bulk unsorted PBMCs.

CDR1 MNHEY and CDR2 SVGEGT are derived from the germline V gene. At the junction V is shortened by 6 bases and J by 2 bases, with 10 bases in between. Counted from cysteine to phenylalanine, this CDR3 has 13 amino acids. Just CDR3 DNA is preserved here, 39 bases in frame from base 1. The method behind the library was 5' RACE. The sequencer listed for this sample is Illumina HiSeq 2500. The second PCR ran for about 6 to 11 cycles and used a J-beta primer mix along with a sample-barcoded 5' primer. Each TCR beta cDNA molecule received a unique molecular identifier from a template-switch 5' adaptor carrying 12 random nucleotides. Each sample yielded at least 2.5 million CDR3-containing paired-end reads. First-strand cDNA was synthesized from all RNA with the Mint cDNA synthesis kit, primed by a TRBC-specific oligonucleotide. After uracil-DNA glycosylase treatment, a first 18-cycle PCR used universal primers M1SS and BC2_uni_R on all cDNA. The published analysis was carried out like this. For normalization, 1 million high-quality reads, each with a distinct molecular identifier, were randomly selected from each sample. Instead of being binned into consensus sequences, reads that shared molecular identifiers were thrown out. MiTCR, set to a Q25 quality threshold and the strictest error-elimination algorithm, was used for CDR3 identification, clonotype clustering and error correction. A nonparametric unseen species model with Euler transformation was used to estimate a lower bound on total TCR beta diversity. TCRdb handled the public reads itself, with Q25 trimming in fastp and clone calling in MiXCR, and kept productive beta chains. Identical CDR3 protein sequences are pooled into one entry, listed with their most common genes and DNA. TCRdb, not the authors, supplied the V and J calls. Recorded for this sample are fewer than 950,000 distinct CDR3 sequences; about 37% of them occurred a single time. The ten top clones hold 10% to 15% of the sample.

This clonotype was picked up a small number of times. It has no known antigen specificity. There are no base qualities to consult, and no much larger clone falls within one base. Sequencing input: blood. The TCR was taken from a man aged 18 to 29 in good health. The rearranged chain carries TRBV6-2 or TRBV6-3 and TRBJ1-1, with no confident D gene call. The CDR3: CASRKDVNTEAFF. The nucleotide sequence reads TGTGCCAGCAGGAAAGATGTAAACACTGAAGCTTTCTTT.